This TCR beta chain appears in the sequencing data of a study of spatial heterogeneity in lung cancer. This clonotype was recorded many times. Each CDR3 protein gets one entry after TCRdb re-called the 5' RACE reads with MiXCR. This sample carries more than 65,000 distinct CDR3 sequences, about 8.5% of them seen once, and the ten largest clones take 6.5% to 8.5%. CDR3 length equals 15 residues. The V end lost 4 bases, the J end lost 0 bases, and 11 bases lay between the germline ends. Per the germline V gene, CDR1 is SNHLY and CDR2 is FYNNEI. The time point here: sample taken at primary tumor resection. The study sequenced unsorted whole RNA from tumor, nontumor lung or frozen PBMC.

The material sequenced was PBMCs, taken at surgery. The TCR sequence derives from a male donor with early-stage non-small cell lung cancer. The chain links TRBV2 to TRBJ2-3; a possible D gene is TRBD2 (5 bases). The CDR3 sequence: CASSVEGTSTDTQYF. The CDR3 DNA reads TGTGCCAGCAGTGTCGAGGGAACTAGCACAGATACGCAGTATTTT.